Listed here is a single T cell receptor beta chain. This sample is part of a study of blood T cell repertoires in COVID-19. Overall study context: Researchers got acute and convalescent COVID-19 samples from the United States, Italy and Spain. Sample material is recorded as cDNA or gDNA derived from T cells, B-cell-depleted T cells, or PBMCs.

Seattle participants joined during active infection and were tracked over time. Under the authors' procedure: Amplifying reference gene primers gave estimates of nucleated cell counts. The method was immunoSEQ multiplex PCR; TCRdb's version includes in-frame clones alone and lacks a portion of them. V, J and clone size are those of that table, while D and trimming were read from the DNA. The sample shows about 390,000 clones, more than 70% of them seen only once. CDR3 size: 13 residues. Trimming removed 4 bases from V and 4 bases from J, with 11 bases in between. Germline lookup yields CDR1 SGDLS and CDR2 YYNGEE.

The receptor was isolated from a woman aged 55-69 years with COVID-19, enrolled during active disease. The material sequenced was peripheral blood. The V gene is TRBV9, the J gene TRBJ1-2, with unresolved D. CDR3 residues: CASSLRTGYGYTF. CDR3 sequence (DNA): TGTGCCAGCAGCTTACGTACGGGCTATGGCTACACCTTC.